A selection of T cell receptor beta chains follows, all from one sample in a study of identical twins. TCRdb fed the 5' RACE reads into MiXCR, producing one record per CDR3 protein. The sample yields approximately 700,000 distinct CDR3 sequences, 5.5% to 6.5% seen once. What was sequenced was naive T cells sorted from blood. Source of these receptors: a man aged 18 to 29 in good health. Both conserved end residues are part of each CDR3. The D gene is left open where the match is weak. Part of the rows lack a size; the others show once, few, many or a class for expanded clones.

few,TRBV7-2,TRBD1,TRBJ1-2,TGTGCCAGCAGCTTAGGCCGGGACAGGGTCTATGGGGGCTACACCTTC,CASSLGRDRVYGGYTF
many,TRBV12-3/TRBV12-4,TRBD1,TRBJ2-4,TGTGCCAGCAGTTATTCGACAGGGTGGGGAAACATTCAGTACTTC,CASSYSTGWGNIQYF
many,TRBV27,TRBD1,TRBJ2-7,TGTGCCAGCAGTCCCGGGACAGGGTTGCGGAGCGAGCAGTACTTC,CASSPGTGLRSEQYF
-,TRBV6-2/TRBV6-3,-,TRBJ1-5,TGTGCCACCCTCCCTTCTCTAATGGGCAATCAGCCCCAGCATTTT,CATLPSLMGNQPQHF
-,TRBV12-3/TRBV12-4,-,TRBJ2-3,TGTGCCAGCAGCGAAGTCTTTAGCACAGATACGCAGTATTTT,CASSEVFSTDTQYF
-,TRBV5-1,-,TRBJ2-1,TGCGCCAGCAGCACCCTAGGAGGAACCTACAATGAGCAGTTCTTC,CASSTLGGTYNEQFF
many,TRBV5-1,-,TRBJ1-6,TGCGCCAGCAGCTACGGACAGTTCAAGAATTCACCCCTCCACTTT,CASSYGQFKNSPLHF
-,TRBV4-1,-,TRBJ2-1,TGCGCCAGCAGCCAAGAGGTGGGACATTTTGAGCAGTTCTTC,CASSQEVGHFEQFF
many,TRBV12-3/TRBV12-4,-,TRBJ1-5,TGTGCCAGCACCCAGGCCGGCCGCGATCAGCCCCAGCATTTT,CASTQAGRDQPQHF
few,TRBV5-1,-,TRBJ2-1,TGCGCCAGCTCGTTGGGGAAGGTGAACAATGAGCAGTTCTTC,CASSLGKVNNEQFF
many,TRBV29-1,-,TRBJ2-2,TGCAGCGTTGAGCCGAACACCGGGGAGCTGTTTTTT,CSVEPNTGELFF
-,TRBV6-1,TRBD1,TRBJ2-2,TGTGCCAGCAGTGAAAGGACAGGGGCGACCGGGGAGCTGTTTTTT,CASSERTGATGELFF
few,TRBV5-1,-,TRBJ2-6,TGCGCCAGCAGCCCCCCCAGGAGCTCTGGGGCCAACGTCCTGACTTTC,CASSPPRSSGANVLTF
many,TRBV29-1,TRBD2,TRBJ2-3,TGCAGCGTCTTAGGACTAGCGGGAGCAGATACGCAGTATTTT,CSVLGLAGADTQYF
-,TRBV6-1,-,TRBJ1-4,TGTGCCAGCAGGAGCAAGTTGTTGAATGAAAAACTGTTTTTT,CASRSKLLNEKLFF
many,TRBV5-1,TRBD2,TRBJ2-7,TGCGCCAGCAGCTTGGGGGGACTGACTAGCGAGAACTACGAGCAGTACTTC,CASSLGGLTSENYEQYF
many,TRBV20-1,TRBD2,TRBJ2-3,TGCAGTGCTAGAGATGCACCTAGCGGGATTATAACAGATACGCAGTATTTT,CSARDAPSGIITDTQYF
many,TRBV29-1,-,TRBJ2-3,TGCAGCGTTGAGGGACTTTTAGTCACAGATACGCAGTATTTT,CSVEGLLVTDTQYF
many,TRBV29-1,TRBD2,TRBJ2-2,TGCAGCTCGAAACTAGCGGAACTGAACACCGGGGAGCTGTTTTTT,CSSKLAELNTGELFF
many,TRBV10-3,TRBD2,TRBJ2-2,TGTGCCATCCAGACTAGCGGGAGAACAGCCGCGAACACCGGGGAGCTGTTTTTT,CAIQTSGRTAANTGELFF
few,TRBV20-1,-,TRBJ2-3,TGCAGTGCGGATGACAGACGCACAGATACGCAGTATTTT,CSADDRRTDTQYF
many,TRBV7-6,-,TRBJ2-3,TGTGCCAGCAGCTCTCTAGTGATCGGCACAGATACGCAGTATTTT,CASSSLVIGTDTQYF
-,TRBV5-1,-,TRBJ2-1,TGCGCCAGCAGCTTTCCGGACGGCAATGAGCAGTTCTTC,CASSFPDGNEQFF
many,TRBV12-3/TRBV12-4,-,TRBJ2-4,TGTGCCAGCAGTTTTTTATCTGACATTCAGTACTTC,CASSFLSDIQYF
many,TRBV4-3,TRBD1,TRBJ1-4,TGCGCCAGCAGCCAAGATAACAGGGGGAGTGAAAAACTGTTTTTT,CASSQDNRGSEKLFF
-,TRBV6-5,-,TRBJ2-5,TGTGCCAGCAGTTACTCCCATCTGGGATTCCAAGAGACCCAGTACTTC,CASSYSHLGFQETQYF
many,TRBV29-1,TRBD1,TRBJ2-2,TGCAGCGTAGACAAAAGGGACAGGGGGCCTGGGGAGCTGTTTTTT,CSVDKRDRGPGELFF
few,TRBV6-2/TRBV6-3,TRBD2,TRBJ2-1,TGTGCCAGCAGTTACTCGGGACTAGCGGGAGATAGCGAGCAGTTCTTC,CASSYSGLAGDSEQFF
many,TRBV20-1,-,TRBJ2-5,TGCAGTGCTAGAGCACCGGGCGCCCGTGGAAAAGAGACCCAGTACTTC,CSARAPGARGKETQYF
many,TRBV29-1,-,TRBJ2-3,TGCAGCGTTGAAGACATGCAACCCACTAGCACAGATACGCAGTATTTT,CSVEDMQPTSTDTQYF
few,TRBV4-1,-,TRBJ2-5,TGCGCCAGCAGCCACGCCTTATGGGAGGAGACCCAGTACTTC,CASSHALWEETQYF
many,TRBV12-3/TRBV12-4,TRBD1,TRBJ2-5,TGTGCCAGCGGTCCGACAGGGGGCCAGGAGACCCAGTACTTC,CASGPTGGQETQYF
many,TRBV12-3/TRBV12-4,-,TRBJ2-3,TGTGCCAGCAGCCTAAGGAAGGTCGCAGATACGCAGTATTTT,CASSLRKVADTQYF
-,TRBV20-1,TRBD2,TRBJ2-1,TGCAGTGCCGCTGGGACTAGCGGGAGAGAGCAGTTCTTC,CSAAGTSGREQFF
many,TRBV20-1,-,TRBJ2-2,TGCAGTGCTAGTAGACAGACCGGGGAGCTGTTTTTT,CSASRQTGELFF
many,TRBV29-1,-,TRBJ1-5,TGCAGCGTTGCGGGGAACAATCAGCCCCAGCATTTT,CSVAGNNQPQHF
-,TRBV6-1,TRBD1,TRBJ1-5,TGTGCCAGCAGTCCCGGGACAGGGGTGACTCAGCCCCAGCATTTT,CASSPGTGVTQPQHF
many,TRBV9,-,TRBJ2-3,TGTGCCAGCAGCCTAAGGACGTACACAGATACGCAGTATTTT,CASSLRTYTDTQYF